The clone carrying this TCR beta chain was detected a few times. No antigen is known for it. The data were obtained in a study of blood T cells in healthy people across ages. Broader study findings: Estimates of diversity drawn from one million T cells were considered underestimates. Both naive CD4+ cell counts and diversity were greater in long-lived donors than in aged donors.

Together with a sample-barcoded 5' primer, a J-beta primer mix was included in a second PCR lasting roughly 6 to 12 cycles. Each cDNA molecule carried a tag from a template-switch adaptor that contained 12 random nucleotides. Each single sample gave us at least 2.5 million CDR3-containing paired-end reads. TCRdb itself ran the 5' RACE reads through MiXCR, one entry per CDR3 protein. The sample gives approximately 800,000 distinct CDR3 sequences, roughly 40% of which show up once; about an eighth is in the top ten. Trimming removed 1 base from V and 4 bases from J, with 20 bases in between. Germline values: CDR1 GTSNPN, CDR2 SVGIG (reference sequence). The CDR3 is 16 amino acids.

V and J are TRBV30 and TRBJ2-7; a weak D match, TRBD2 (6 bases). Sequenced: blood. This receptor was taken from a young man in good health. CDR3 nucleotides: TGTGCCTGGAGTGAAGCGACGCTAGCGCTTCGGTACGAGCAGTACTTC. Its translation: CAWSEATLALRYEQYF.